This TCR beta chain emerged from a study of shared T cell receptors in the human thymus. The CDR3 extends over 15 amino acids. V lost 5 bases and J lost 0; bases outside the gene matches: 6. Germline CDR1 SGHVT, CDR2 SQSDAQ. Clones were read by immunoSEQ multiplex PCR, and TCRdb kept only the in-frame ones, dropping some. The data show about 660,000 clones, 87% seen once. The sample also formed part of further work on human thymus T cells. That source reports: The sample donors, healthy Finnish infants, were having corrective surgery for congenital heart defects. Corrective heart surgery yielded the resections from which the thymus tissue came. V and J genes seemed to be used with bias in thymic and blood repertoires. Thymic repertoires from unrelated individuals overlapped highly, related research reported.

The clonotype comes from a boy younger than two with a congenital heart defect. Sequencing was done on a sample of thymocytes. The V gene is TRBV7-4, the J gene TRBJ2-5; 7 positions match TRBD1. The CDR3 reads CASSRQGPNQETQYF. CDR3 nucleotides: TGTGCCAGCAGCCGACAGGGCCCAAACCAAGAGACCCAGTACTTC.